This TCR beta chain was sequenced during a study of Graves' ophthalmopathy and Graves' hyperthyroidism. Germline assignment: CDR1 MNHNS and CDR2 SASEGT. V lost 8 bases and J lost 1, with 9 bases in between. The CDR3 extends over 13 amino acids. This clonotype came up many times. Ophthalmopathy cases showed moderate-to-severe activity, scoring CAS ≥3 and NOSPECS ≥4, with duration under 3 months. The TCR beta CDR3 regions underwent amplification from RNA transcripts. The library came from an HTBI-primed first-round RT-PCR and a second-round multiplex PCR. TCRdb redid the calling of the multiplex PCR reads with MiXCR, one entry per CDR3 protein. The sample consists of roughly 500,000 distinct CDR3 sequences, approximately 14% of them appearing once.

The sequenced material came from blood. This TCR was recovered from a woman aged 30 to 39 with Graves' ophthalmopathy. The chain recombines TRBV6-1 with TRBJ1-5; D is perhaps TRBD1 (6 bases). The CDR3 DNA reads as TGTGCCAGCGGCAGGGGAAGCAATCAGCCCCAGCATTTT. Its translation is CASGRGSNQPQHF.